This entry describes one TCR beta chain. These data originate in a study of blood T cell repertoires in COVID-19. Overall study context: The United States, Italy and Spain supplied acute and convalescent COVID-19 samples. In each case, the material was cDNA or gDNA derived from T cells, B-cell-depleted T cells, or PBMCs.

Under the authors' procedure: Cell counts per sample came from amplifying reference gene primers. Repertoires were generated with immunoSEQ multiplex PCR, while TCRdb's copy carries only in-frame clones and drops some. The V and J calls and clone size come from that table; D and trimming were worked out from the DNA. The sample includes over 130,000 clones, 65% to 90% of them seen just once. The germline V gene encodes CDR1 MGHRA and CDR2 YSYEKL. Trimming at V came to 2 bases and at J to 3 bases, leaving 2 bases not matched to a gene. This CDR3 contains 15 residues. Material: peripheral blood. The receptor comes from a man aged 45-65 years with acute or convalescent COVID-19. V is TRBV4-1 and J is TRBJ2-1, with 9 bases matching TRBD2. The CDR3 loop reads CASSQYSGSYNEQFF. In DNA, the CDR3 is TGCGCCAGCAGCCAATATAGCGGGAGCTACAATGAGCAGTTCTTC.